This is a list of T cell receptor beta chains from one sample in a study of blood T cell repertoires in COVID-19. Assay used: immunoSEQ multiplex PCR; TCRdb lists only in-frame clones, some missing. The sample carries about 220,000 clones, around 84% recorded once. Input material: peripheral blood. These receptor sequences come from a woman aged 55-69 years who had recovered from COVID-19. CDR3s include the opening cysteine and the closing phenylalanine or tryptophan. The D gene is left open where the match is weak. Clone sizes are given selectively: once, few, many, or a class where the clone is expanded.

d_gene	j_gene	v_gene	abundance	CDR3aa	CDR3nt
NA	TRBJ1-4	TRBV4-1	NA	CASSQDPAVRGEKLFF	TGCGCCAGCAGCCAAGATCCGGCGGTAAGGGGTGAAAAACTGTTTTTT
NA	TRBJ1-6	TRBV6-6	NA	CASSSGAYNSPLHF	TGTGCCAGCAGTTCCGGGGCCTATAATTCACCCCTCCACTTT
NA	TRBJ1-4	TRBV2	NA	CASSEFTGRDEKLFF	TGTGCCAGCAGTGAATTTACAGGGAGGGACGAAAAACTGTTTTTT
NA	TRBJ1-1	TRBV2	few	CASRLLAMNTEAFF	TGTGCCAGCAGGCTATTAGCTATGAACACTGAAGCTTTCTTT
NA	TRBJ2-1	TRBV5-1	NA	CASSLVPLGGIVFDEQFF	TGCGCCAGCAGCTTGGTTCCCCTCGGAGGGATAGTGTTCGATGAGCAGTTCTTC
NA	TRBJ2-1	TRBV4-1	NA	CASSPGGRGSSNEQFF	TGCGCCAGCAGCCCGGGGGGCAGGGGTTCCTCCAATGAGCAGTTCTTC
TRBD1	TRBJ2-5	TRBV12-5	NA	CASGLVLGRGRQETQYF	TGTGCTAGTGGTTTGGTACTTGGCAGGGGGCGCCAAGAGACCCAGTACTTC
TRBD2	TRBJ2-5	TRBV5-1	NA	CASSLGSSGQETQYF	TGCGCCAGCAGCTTGGGCTCTAGCGGCCAAGAGACCCAGTACTTC
NA	TRBJ1-1	TRBV5-1	NA	CASSSLPGGDTEAFF	TGCGCCAGCAGCTCTTTACCCGGGGGAGACACTGAAGCTTTCTTT
TRBD1	TRBJ2-1	TRBV5-4	few	CASSKGDRAPYNEQFF	TGTGCCAGCAGCAAAGGGGACAGGGCCCCTTACAATGAGCAGTTCTTC
TRBD1	TRBJ1-1	TRBV11-2	NA	CASSSTGQNTEAFF	TGTGCCAGCAGCTCGACAGGGCAGAACACTGAAGCTTTCTTT
TRBD1	TRBJ1-5	TRBV24-1	NA	CATSDPRQGSNQPQHF	TGTGCCACCAGTGACCCCAGACAGGGGAGCAATCAGCCCCAGCATTTT
NA	TRBJ1-4	TRBV10-1	NA	CASSAGVLVEKLFF	TGCGCCAGCAGTGCAGGGGTGCTGGTAGAAAAACTGTTTTTT
TRBD2	TRBJ2-3	TRBV11-2	NA	CASSLGPSGGADTQYF	TGTGCCAGCAGCTTAGGCCCTAGCGGGGGGGCAGATACGCAGTATTTT
NA	TRBJ2-5	TRBV6-5	NA	CASSPGWEETQYF	TGTGCCAGCAGTCCGGGGTGGGAAGAGACCCAGTACTTC
TRBD1	TRBJ1-5	TRBV2	NA	CAGTGGRDQPQHF	TGTGCCGGGACAGGGGGCAGGGATCAGCCCCAGCATTTT
NA	TRBJ1-4	TRBV7-8	NA	CASSVTGPIEKLFF	TGTGCCAGCAGCGTGACAGGCCCCATTGAAAAACTGTTTTTT
NA	TRBJ2-1	TRBV10-2	NA	CASSPSGPYNEQFF	TGCGCCAGCAGCCCGAGCGGACCGTACAATGAGCAGTTCTTC
TRBD1	TRBJ1-4	TRBV24-1	NA	CATSDPRTGDEKLFF	TGTGCCACCAGTGACCCCCGGACAGGGGATGAAAAACTGTTTTTT
TRBD2	TRBJ2-1	TRBV4-1	few	CASSQVTGLAGYNEQFF	TGCGCCAGCAGCCAGGTAACCGGACTAGCGGGGTACAATGAGCAGTTCTTC
TRBD1	TRBJ2-2	TRBV15	NA	CATSRQTGAGELFF	TGTGCCACCAGCAGACAGACAGGGGCCGGGGAGCTGTTTTTT
NA	TRBJ1-4	TRBV27	NA	CASGRTEANEKLFF	TGTGCCAGCGGGAGGACGGAAGCTAATGAAAAACTGTTTTTT
TRBD2	TRBJ2-3	TRBV6-6	NA	CASSYPTSGGADTQYF	TGTGCCAGCAGTTACCCAACTAGCGGGGGGGCGGATACGCAGTATTTT
TRBD2	TRBJ2-1	TRBV7-6	NA	CASSGLAGYNEQFF	TGTGCCAGCAGCGGGCTAGCGGGCTACAATGAGCAGTTCTTC
NA	TRBJ1-2	TRBV7-3	few	CASSPGGADYGYTF	TGTGCCAGCAGCCCCGGGGGGGCCGACTATGGCTACACCTTC
TRBD2	TRBJ2-2	TRBV9	NA	CASSIGLAGGNTGELFF	TGTGCCAGCAGCATCGGACTAGCGGGGGGGAACACCGGGGAGCTGTTTTTT
NA	TRBJ2-7	TRBV13	NA	CASSSPDGPEVKYF	TGTGCCAGCAGCTCACCAGACGGGCCGGAGGTGAAGTACTTC
TRBD1	TRBJ2-7	TRBV4-2	once	CASSQGTGWYEQYF	TGTGCCAGCAGCCAGGGGACAGGGTGGTACGAGCAGTACTTC
TRBD1	TRBJ2-5	TRBV6-6	NA	CASSSQGILQETQYF	TGTGCCAGCAGTTCACAGGGGATACTTCAAGAGACCCAGTACTTC
NA	TRBJ2-3	TRBV6-5	NA	CASSLDSFSTDTQYF	TGTGCCAGCAGCCTTGACTCTTTTAGCACAGATACGCAGTATTTT
NA	TRBJ2-7	TRBV3-1/TRBV3-2	NA	CASSRTGTGSYEQYF	TGTGCCAGCAGCCGAACCGGGACTGGATCCTACGAGCAGTACTTC
TRBD2	TRBJ2-3	TRBV7-9	NA	CASSLVLAGGPTDTQYF	TGTGCCAGCAGCTTAGTACTAGCGGGGGGGCCGACAGATACGCAGTATTTT
NA	TRBJ1-5	TRBV4-3	NA	CASSQDRGDSNQPQHF	TGCGCCAGCAGCCAAGATCGGGGGGATAGCAATCAGCCCCAGCATTTT
NA	TRBJ1-1	TRBV3-1/TRBV3-2	once	CASSQTQGTEAFF	TGTGCCAGCAGCCAAACTCAGGGGACTGAAGCTTTCTTT
TRBD1	TRBJ1-1	TRBV7-8	NA	CASSFQDRLGTEAFF	TGTGCCAGCAGCTTCCAGGACAGGCTTGGCACTGAAGCTTTCTTT
TRBD1	TRBJ2-1	TRBV6-5	NA	CASSSRTGVNEQFF	TGTGCCAGCAGTTCCAGGACAGGGGTCAATGAGCAGTTCTTC
TRBD2	TRBJ2-2	TRBV29-1	NA	CSVDGLAGGINGELFF	TGCAGCGTTGACGGACTAGCGGGGGGTATAAACGGGGAGCTGTTTTTT
NA	TRBJ1-6	TRBV27	NA	CASRAPYNSPLHF	TGTGCCAGCAGGGCCCCCTATAATTCACCCCTCCACTTT
NA	TRBJ2-1	TRBV7-3	NA	CASSLNSGPYNEQFF	TGTGCCAGCAGCTTAAATAGCGGCCCCTACAATGAGCAGTTCTTC
NA	TRBJ1-1	TRBV30	NA	CAWITGSTEAFF	TGTGCCTGGATTACGGGGAGCACTGAAGCTTTCTTT
NA	TRBJ2-5	TRBV27	NA	CASSPLPHGETQYF	TGTGCCAGCAGTCCCCTCCCCCACGGAGAGACCCAGTACTTC
NA	TRBJ2-1	TRBV4-2	NA	CASSQAPRDEQFF	TGTGCCAGCAGCCAAGCCCCGCGCGATGAGCAGTTCTTC
NA	TRBJ1-6	TRBV7-9	NA	CASSFGPVSPLHF	TGTGCCAGCAGCTTTGGGCCTGTATCACCCCTCCACTTT
NA	TRBJ1-6	TRBV13	NA	CASSPRDNLNSPLHF	TGTGCCAGCAGCCCCCGGGACAACTTAAATTCACCCCTCCACTTT
TRBD1	TRBJ2-3	TRBV11-2	NA	CASSLEGHPAAGRGDTQYF	TGTGCCAGCAGCTTAGAGGGGCATCCGGCAGCTGGCAGGGGGGATACGCAGTATTTT
NA	TRBJ1-1	TRBV6-1	once	CASSEAARGTEAFF	TGTGCCAGCAGTGAAGCGGCCCGGGGGACTGAAGCTTTCTTT
NA	TRBJ2-1	TRBV7-8	once	CASSLRDRREQFF	TGTGCCAGCAGCTTACGGGATCGGCGGGAGCAGTTCTTC
NA	TRBJ2-1	TRBV18	NA	CASSPYLASRRGYNEQFF	TGTGCCAGCTCACCATATCTAGCGTCTCGTAGGGGTTACAATGAGCAGTTCTTC
NA	TRBJ2-1	TRBV19	NA	CASSTVNEQFF	TGTGCCAGTAGTACGGTGAATGAGCAGTTCTTC
TRBD1	TRBJ1-1	TRBV7-3	NA	CASSLGTGVNTEAFF	TGTGCCAGCAGCTTAGGGACAGGGGTGAACACTGAAGCTTTCTTT